This record looks at one T cell receptor (beta chain) sequence and its context. No antigen is known for it. An end of the junction differs from the germline gene, which may be a read error. The read ends 3 residues before the CDR3 terminus; that terminus is restored from the germline J gene. Of CVID subjects, about 14 were female and 25 to 30 male, mean age about 40. TCRdb's copy holds only in-frame clones and misses some; the assay was immunoSEQ multiplex PCR. Observed in the sample are 20,000 to 30,000 clones, none of them singletons. The sample is drawn from a study of T cell clonality in common variable immunodeficiency. The CDR3 is 12 residues long. From germline, CDR1 is SEHNR and CDR2 FQNEAQ (reference sequence). Overall study findings and caveats: Patient heterogeneity in the CVID cohort limited correlations between repertoire features and clinical complications. CVID subjects shared fewer TCRbeta clones than healthy controls did. Fewer deletions and N-nucleotide insertions were reportedly seen in common variable immunodeficiency TCR beta sequences.

Sample: peripheral blood mononuclear cells. The TCR comes from a human donor with common variable immunodeficiency. V is TRBV7-9 and J is TRBJ2-3; no clear D. CDR3 sequence reads: CSSSFLTDTQYF. The sequenced part of the CDR3 DNA is TGTTCCAGCAGCTTCCTCACAGATACG.